The rows below give T cell receptor beta chains drawn from one sample of a study of T-cell memory formation after mild COVID-19. TCRdb passed the 5' RACE reads through MiXCR, listing each CDR3 protein once. The sample includes about 130,000 distinct CDR3 sequences, roughly 6% of them seen just once. The sample taken for sequencing was PBMCs or a T cell subset sorted from them (not recorded which). The source of these receptors is an adult woman who had mild COVID-19 (a few samples of this study predate the infection). Cell type and time point are not known. CDR3s leave out the opening cysteine and the closing phenylalanine or tryptophan. A D gene is named only where the DNA matches it firmly.

CDR3 | D | V | length
ASSFGYSNQPQH | - | TRBV27 | 12
ATSAPVSQETQY | - | TRBV24-1 | 12
ASSHPGQGFTEAF | TRBD1 | TRBV4-1 | 13
ASSQDNANYNEQF | - | TRBV4-2 | 13
AWSITGGGNGYT | TRBD1 | TRBV30 | 12
ASSPGQTFTGELF | - | TRBV7-9 | 13
ASSQRQGSEKLF | TRBD1 | TRBV14 | 12
ASSRTSGDNEQF | TRBD2 | TRBV5-1 | 12
ASSAGLFNTGELF | TRBD2 | TRBV12-3/TRBV12-4 | 13
ASSQDSWDEQF | - | TRBV14 | 11
ASKAATGSGANVLT | - | TRBV25-1 | 14
ATSRMGTDTQY | - | TRBV24-1 | 11
ASSSLNVLSVPTEAF | - | TRBV5-1 | 15
ASSLGARGPTSTDTQY | - | TRBV7-3 | 16
ASSLSGGPETQY | TRBD2 | TRBV5-1 | 12
ASSLNSGRISSTDTQY | - | TRBV12-3/TRBV12-4 | 16
SAEDWKGAYNEQF | - | TRBV20-1 | 13
ASSLVSYVGTRRFPRTDTQY | TRBD2 | TRBV5-5 | 20
SAGRQGGFDYGYT | TRBD1 | TRBV20-1 | 13
SARVGQGLSYEQY | - | TRBV20-1 | 13
ASSSRDSYGYT | TRBD1 | TRBV7-6 | 11
ASSRITGGRTDTQY | TRBD1 | TRBV18 | 14
ASSWDRGREAF | TRBD1 | TRBV5-1 | 11
ASSRGLPNSYEQY | TRBD2 | TRBV6-5 | 13
ASVNSLYSYEQY | - | TRBV2 | 12
ASSWRRFLSGNTIY | - | TRBV28 | 14
SVGTSGGAVTGELF | TRBD2 | TRBV29-1 | 14
ASSQDGETEAF | - | TRBV4-2 | 11
SVDRSGQDFQETQY | - | TRBV29-1 | 14
ASSLASVVGAGELF | - | TRBV5-1 | 14
ASSLSGPTRGAPLSYNEQF | - | TRBV7-6 | 19
ASSLTSTDTQY | - | TRBV12-3/TRBV12-4 | 11
ASSYSPSGGIYNEQF | - | TRBV6-2/TRBV6-3 | 15
ASSSPGQVYGYT | TRBD1 | TRBV5-1 | 12
STGVNNEQF | - | TRBV29-1 | 9
ASSLDGGGNSPLH | - | TRBV12-3/TRBV12-4 | 13
ASSQQGGRHEQY | TRBD1 | TRBV19 | 12
ASSSLAGAPGANVLT | TRBD2 | TRBV6-5 | 15